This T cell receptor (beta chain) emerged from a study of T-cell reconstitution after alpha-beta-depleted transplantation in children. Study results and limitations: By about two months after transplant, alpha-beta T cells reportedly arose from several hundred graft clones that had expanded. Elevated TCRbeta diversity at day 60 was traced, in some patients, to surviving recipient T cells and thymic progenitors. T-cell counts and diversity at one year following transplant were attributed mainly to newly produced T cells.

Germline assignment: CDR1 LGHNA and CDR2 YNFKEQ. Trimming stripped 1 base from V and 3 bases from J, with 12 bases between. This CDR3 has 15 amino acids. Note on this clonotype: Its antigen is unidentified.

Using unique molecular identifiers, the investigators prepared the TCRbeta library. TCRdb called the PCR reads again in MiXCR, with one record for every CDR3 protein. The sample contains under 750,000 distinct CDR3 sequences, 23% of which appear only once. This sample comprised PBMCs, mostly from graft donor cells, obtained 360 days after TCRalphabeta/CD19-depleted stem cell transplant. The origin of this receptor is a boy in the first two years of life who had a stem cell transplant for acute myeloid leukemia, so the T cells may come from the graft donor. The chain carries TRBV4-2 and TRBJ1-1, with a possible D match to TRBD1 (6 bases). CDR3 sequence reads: CASSQGQARDTEAFF. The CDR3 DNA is TGTGCCAGCAGCCAAGGACAGGCGCGGGACACTGAAGCTTTCTTT.